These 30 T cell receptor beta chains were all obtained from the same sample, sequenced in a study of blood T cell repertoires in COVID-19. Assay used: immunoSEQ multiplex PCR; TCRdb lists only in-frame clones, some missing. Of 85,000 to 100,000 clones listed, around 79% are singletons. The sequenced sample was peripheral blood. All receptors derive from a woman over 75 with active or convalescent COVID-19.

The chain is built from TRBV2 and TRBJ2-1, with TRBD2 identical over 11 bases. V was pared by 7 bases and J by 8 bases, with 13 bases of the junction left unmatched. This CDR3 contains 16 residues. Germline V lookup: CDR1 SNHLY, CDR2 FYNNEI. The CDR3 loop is CASMSPGLAEKDEQFF. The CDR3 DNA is TGTGCCAGCATGTCGCCGGGACTAGCGGAAAAAGATGAGCAGTTCTTC. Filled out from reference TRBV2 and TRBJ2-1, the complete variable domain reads EPEVTQTPSHQVTQMGQEVILRCVPISNHLYFYWYRQILGQKVEFLVSFYNNEISEKSEIFDDQFSVERPDGSNFTLKIRSTKLEDSAMYFCASMSPGLAEKDEQFFGPGTRLTVL.

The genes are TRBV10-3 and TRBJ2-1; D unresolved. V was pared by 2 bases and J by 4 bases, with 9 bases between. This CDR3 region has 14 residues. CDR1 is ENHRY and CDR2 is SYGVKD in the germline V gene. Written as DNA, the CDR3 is TGTGCCATCAGTGAGGCGCAAAATTACAATGAGCAGTTCTTC. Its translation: CAISEAQNYNEQFF.

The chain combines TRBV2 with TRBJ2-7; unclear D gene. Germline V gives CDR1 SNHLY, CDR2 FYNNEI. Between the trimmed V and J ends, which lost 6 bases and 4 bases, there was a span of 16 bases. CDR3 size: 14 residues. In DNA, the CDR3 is TGTGCCAGCAGGTACTCGTCCCAGACATACGAGCAGTACTTC. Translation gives CASRYSSQTYEQYF.

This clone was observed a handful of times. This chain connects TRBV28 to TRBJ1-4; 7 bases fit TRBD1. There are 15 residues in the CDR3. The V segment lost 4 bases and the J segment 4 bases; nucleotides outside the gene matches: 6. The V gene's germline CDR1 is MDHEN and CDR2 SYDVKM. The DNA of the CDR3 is TGTGCCAGCAGTTCCCCCGGGACAGTTAATGAAAAACTGTTTTTT. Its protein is CASSSPGTVNEKLFF.

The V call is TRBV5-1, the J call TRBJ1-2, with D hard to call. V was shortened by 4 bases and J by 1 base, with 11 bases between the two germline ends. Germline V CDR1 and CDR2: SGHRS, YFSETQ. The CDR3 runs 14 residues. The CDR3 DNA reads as TGCGCCAGCAGCCCCTCCGGGATTAACTATGGCTACACCTTC. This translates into CASSPSGINYGYTF.

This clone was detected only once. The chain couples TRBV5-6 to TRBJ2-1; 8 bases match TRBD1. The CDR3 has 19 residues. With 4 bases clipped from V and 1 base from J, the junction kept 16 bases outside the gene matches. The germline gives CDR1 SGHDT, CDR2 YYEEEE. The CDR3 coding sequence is TGTGCCAGCAGCGAGCCACTTCTACGCAGGGGGCTTTCCTACAATGAGCAGTTCTTC. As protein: CASSEPLLRRGLSYNEQFF.

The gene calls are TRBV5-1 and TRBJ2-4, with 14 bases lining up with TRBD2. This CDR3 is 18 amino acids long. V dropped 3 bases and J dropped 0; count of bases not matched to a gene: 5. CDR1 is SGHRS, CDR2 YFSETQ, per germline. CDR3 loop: CASSSTSGRDLAKNIQYF. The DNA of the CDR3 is TGCGCCAGCAGCTCGACTAGCGGGAGGGATTTAGCCAAAAACATTCAGTACTTC.

CDR3 amino acids: CASSLGGPINEQFF. CDR3 coding DNA: TGTGCCAGCAGTTTGGGGGGACCCATCAATGAGCAGTTCTTC. The chain is built from TRBV28 and TRBJ2-1; the D gene is possibly TRBD2 (6 bases). The ends were cut back, 3 bases at V and 6 bases at J, with 12 bases in the middle. The CDR3 is 14 amino acids. Germline-derived CDR1 and CDR2 are MDHEN and SYDVKM. The variable domain in full, with the rest retrieved from reference TRBV28 and TRBJ2-1, is DVKVTQSSRYLVKRTGEKVFLECVQDMDHENMFWYRQDPGLGLRLIYFSYDVKMKEKGDIPEGYSVSREKKERFSLILESASTNQTSMYLCASSLGGPINEQFFGPGTRLTVL.

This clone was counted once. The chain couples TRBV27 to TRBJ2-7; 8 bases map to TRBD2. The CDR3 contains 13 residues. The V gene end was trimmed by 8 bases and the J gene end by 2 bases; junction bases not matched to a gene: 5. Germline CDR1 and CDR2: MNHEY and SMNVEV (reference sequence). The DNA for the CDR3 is TGTGCCAGCCATCGTAGCGGGACCTACGAGCAGTACTTC. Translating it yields CASHRSGTYEQYF.

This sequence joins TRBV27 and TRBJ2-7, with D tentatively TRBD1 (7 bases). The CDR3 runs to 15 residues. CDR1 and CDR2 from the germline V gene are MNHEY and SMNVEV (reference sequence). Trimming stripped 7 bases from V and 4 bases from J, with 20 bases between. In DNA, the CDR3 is TGTGCCAGCATTCACAGGGGCCACCGGGGGTACGAGCAGTACTTC. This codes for CASIHRGHRGYEQYF.

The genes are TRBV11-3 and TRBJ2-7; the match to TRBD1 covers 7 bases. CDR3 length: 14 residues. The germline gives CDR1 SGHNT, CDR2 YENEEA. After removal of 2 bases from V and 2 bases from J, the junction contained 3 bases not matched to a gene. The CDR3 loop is CASSLSGTAYEQYF. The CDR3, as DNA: TGTGCCAGCAGCTTAAGTGGGACAGCCTACGAGCAGTACTTC.

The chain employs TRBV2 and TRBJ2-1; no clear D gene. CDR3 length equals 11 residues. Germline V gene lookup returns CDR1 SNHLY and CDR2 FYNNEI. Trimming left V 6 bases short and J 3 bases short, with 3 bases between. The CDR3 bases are TGTGCCAGCAGGTACTACAATGAGCAGTTCTTC. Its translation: CASRYYNEQFF.

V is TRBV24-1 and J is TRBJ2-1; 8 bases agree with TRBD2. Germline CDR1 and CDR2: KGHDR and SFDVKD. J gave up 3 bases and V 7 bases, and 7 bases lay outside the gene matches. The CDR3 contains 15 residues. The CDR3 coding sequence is TGTGCCACCAGCGGGACACTAGCGGACTACAATGAGCAGTTCTTC. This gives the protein CATSGTLADYNEQFF.

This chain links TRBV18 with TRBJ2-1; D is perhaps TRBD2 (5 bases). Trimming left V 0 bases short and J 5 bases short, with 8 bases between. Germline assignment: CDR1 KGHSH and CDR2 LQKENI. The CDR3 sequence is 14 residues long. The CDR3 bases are TGTGCCAGCTCACCACCGGGGAGTAACAATGAGCAGTTCTTC. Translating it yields CASSPPGSNNEQFF. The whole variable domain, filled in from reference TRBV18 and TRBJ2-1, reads NAGVMQNPRHLVRRRGQEARLRCSPMKGHSHVYWYRQLPEEGLKFMVYLQKENIIDESGMPKERFSAEFPKEGPSILRIQQVVRGDSAAYFCASSPPGSNNEQFFGPGTRLTVL.

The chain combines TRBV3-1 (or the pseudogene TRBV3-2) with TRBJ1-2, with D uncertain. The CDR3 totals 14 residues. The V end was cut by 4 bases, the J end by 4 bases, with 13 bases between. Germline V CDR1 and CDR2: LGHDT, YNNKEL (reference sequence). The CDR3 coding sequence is TGTGCCAGCAGCCGAACCGAGGGCTCCTATGGCTACACCTTC. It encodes CASSRTEGSYGYTF.

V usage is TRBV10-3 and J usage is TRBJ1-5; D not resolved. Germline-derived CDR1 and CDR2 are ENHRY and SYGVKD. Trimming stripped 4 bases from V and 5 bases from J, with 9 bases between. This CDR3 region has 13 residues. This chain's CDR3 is CAISGQMDQPQHF. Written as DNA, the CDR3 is TGTGCCATCAGTGGGCAGATGGATCAGCCCCAGCATTTT.

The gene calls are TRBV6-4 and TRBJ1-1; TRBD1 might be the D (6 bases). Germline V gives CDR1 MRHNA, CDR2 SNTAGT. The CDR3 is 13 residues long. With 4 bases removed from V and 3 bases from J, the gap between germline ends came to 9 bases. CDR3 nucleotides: TGTGCCAGCAGTGCACAGGGAGACACTGAAGCTTTCTTT. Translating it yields CASSAQGDTEAFF.

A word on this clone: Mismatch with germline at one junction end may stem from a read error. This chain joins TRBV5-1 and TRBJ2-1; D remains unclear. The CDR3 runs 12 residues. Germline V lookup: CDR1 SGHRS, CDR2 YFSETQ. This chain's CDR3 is CASSLAGNEQFF. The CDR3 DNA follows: TGTGCCAGCAGCTTAGCTGGTAATGAGCAGTTCTTC. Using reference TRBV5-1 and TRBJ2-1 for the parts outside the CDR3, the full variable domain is KAGVTQTPRYLIKTRGQQVTLSCSPISGHRSVSWYQQTPGQGLQFLFEYFSETQRNKGNFPGRFSGRQFSNSRSEMNVSTLELGDSALYLCASSLAGNEQFFGPGTRLTVL.

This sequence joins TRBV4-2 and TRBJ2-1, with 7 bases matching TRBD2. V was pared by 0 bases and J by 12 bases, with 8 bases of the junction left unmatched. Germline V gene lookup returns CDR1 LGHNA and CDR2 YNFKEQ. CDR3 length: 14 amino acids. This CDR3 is CASSQEAGVGGQFF. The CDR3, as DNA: TGTGCCAGCAGCCAAGAGGCGGGGGTTGGGGGGCAGTTCTTC.

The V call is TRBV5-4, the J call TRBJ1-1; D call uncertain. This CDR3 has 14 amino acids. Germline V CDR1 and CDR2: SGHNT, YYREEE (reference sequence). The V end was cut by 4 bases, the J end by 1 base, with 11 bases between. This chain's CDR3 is CASSPEQRNTEAFF. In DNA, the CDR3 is TGTGCCAGCAGCCCCGAACAACGGAACACTGAAGCTTTCTTT.

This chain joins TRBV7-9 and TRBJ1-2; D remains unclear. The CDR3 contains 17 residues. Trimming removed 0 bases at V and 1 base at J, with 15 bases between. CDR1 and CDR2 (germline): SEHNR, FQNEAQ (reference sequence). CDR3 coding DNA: TGTGCCAGCAGCTTAGCTCCTTCAGCCAGACATAACTATGGCTACACCTTC. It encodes CASSLAPSARHNYGYTF.

The CDR3 nucleotides read TGTGCCAGCAGCTTCCCAGGGGGCCGAAACGAGCAGTACTTC. Translated: CASSFPGGRNEQYF. This chain joins TRBV5-6 and TRBJ2-7, with 8 bases matching TRBD1. Germline V gene lookup returns CDR1 SGHDT and CDR2 YYEEEE. V shed 2 bases, J shed 5 bases, and the junction held 6 bases outside the gene matches. The CDR3 extends over 14 amino acids.

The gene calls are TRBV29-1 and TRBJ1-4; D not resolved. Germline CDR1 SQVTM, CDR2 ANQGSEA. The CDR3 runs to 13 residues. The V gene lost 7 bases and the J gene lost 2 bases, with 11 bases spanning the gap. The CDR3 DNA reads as TGCAGCGGCCTCCGGGGTACTAATGAAAAACTGTTTTTT. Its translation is CSGLRGTNEKLFF.

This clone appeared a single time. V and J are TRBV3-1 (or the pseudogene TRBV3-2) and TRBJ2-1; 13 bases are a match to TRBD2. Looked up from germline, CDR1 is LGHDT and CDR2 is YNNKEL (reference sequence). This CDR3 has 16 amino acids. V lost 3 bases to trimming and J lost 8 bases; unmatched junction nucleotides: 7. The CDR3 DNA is TGTGCCAGCAGCCAGACGGGGACTAGCGGGACCGATGAGCAGTTCTTC. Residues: CASSQTGTSGTDEQFF.

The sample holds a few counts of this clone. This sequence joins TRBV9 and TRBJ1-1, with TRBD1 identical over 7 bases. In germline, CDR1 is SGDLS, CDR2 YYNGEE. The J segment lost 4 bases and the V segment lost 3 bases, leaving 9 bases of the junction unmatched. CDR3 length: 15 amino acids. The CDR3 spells CASSESGTEGTEAFF. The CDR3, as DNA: TGTGCCAGCAGCGAATCCGGGACAGAGGGCACTGAAGCTTTCTTT.

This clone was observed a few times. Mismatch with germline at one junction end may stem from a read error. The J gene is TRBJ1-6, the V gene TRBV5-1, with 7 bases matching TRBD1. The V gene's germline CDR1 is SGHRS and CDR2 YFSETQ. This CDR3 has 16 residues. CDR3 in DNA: TGTGCCAGCAGCCCGGGGACAGATTTTGGTAATTCACCCCTCCACTTT. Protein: CASSPGTDFGNSPLHF.

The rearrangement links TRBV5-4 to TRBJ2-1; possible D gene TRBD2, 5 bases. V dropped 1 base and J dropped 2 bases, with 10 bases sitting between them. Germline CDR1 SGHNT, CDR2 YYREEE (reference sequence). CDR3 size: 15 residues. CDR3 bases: TGTGCCAGCAGCTTGAACCTGGAGGCCTACAATGAGCAGTTCTTC. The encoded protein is CASSLNLEAYNEQFF.

The CDR3 nucleotides read TGTGCCAGCAGGATGACAGGAAACTATGGCTACACCTTC. It codes for CASRMTGNYGYTF. The chain joins TRBV12-3 or TRBV12-4 to TRBJ1-2; tentative D call: TRBD1 (6 bases). CDR3 size: 13 residues. Trimming removed 6 bases from V and 2 bases from J, with 10 bases in between.

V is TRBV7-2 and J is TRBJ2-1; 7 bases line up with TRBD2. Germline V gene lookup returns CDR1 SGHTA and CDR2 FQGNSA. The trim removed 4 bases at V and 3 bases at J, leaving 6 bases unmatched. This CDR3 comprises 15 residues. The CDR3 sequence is CASSSSSGNYNEQFF. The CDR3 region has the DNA TGTGCCAGCAGCTCCTCTAGCGGAAACTACAATGAGCAGTTCTTC.

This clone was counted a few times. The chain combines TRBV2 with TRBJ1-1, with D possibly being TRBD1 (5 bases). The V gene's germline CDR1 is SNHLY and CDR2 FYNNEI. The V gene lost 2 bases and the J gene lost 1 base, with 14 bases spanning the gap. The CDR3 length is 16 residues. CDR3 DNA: TGTGCCAGCAGTGAACTCGGCGGGGGAGGGAACACTGAAGCTTTCTTT. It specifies CASSELGGGGNTEAFF. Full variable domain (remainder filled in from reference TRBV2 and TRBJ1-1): EPEVTQTPSHQVTQMGQEVILRCVPISNHLYFYWYRQILGQKVEFLVSFYNNEISEKSEIFDDQFSVERPDGSNFTLKIRSTKLEDSAMYFCASSELGGGGNTEAFFGQGTRLTVV.